The entry below gives a single TCR beta chain sequence along with its context. The antigen it recognizes is unknown. Base qualities are missing; no much larger clone stands one base away. This sample is drawn from a study of cytomegalovirus exposure and HLA in healthy donors (dated by TCRdb to about 2017). Concerning the study at large: An earlier analysis of roughly 610 of the donors reported approximately 260 Gb of sequence data and 95 million to 140 million unique TCR beta sequences obtained from around 180 million T cells. An early release covering just under 650 HLA-typed donors comprised about 300 gigabases of sequencing data and 65 million to 100 million unique TCR sequences. The study used immunosequencing to profile the T cell repertoires of hundreds of subjects and linked those repertoires to cytomegalovirus serostatus. Of the roughly 430 genotyped donors, 65% to 90% fell in the genetic ancestry cluster associated with self-reported Caucasian donors. A later analysis re-examined previously published TCR beta repertoires from roughly 650 donors and added high-resolution HLA genotyping to investigate patterns of TCR occurrence. In a later genetic analysis, genome-wide SNP genotypes for about three fifths of the roughly 670 donors were used, and that subset was treated as a discovery cohort. Five DR-DQ haplotypes were handled as single units for association and clustering because linkage in the cohort was strong. All discovery cohort repertoires had been generated on a single sequencing platform. Typing coverage varied by locus: about 620-630 donors for A, B, C, DRB1 and DQB1; roughly 510 for DQA1; around 570 for DPA1; 400 to 480 for DPB1. Alongside the repertoire data, information on donor age, sex, ethnicity and CMV serostatus was compiled. Among 398 genotyped donors of the cohort, an average of roughly 240,000 unique TCR beta nucleotide sequences were sequenced per donor, around a sixth of them non-productive. Besides the first cohort of approximately 670 subjects, a separate validation cohort made up of about 120 different subjects was used. An earlier analysis of approximately 500 of the donors applied high-throughput TCR beta sequencing to assess whether each TCR beta V gene segment acted as functional or pseudogenic. The later analysis used no new phenotypic data to find candidate immune exposures, relying instead on TCR beta sequences and their occurrence across donors. To predict cytomegalovirus infection status, the study combined high-throughput TCR immunosequencing, statistical association of individual TCRs with disease status, and machine learning. Class I and class II HLA loci were covered by the typing at four-digit resolution. The study aimed to test whether cataloging public T cell receptors could reveal signatures of past pathogen exposure. The research as a whole found: The sequencing pipeline was judged likely to have produced a cluster of highly shared sequence variants as a technical artifact. The authors suggested that the approach could potentially be generalized to other disease states and immunological phenotypes. V-gene and J-gene trimming of TCR beta chains was associated with a missense DCLRE1C variant in a later genetic analysis, and the association was replicated in an independent cohort. At a false discovery rate of 0.05, a later analysis linked approximately 18,000 TCR beta sequences to specific HLA alleles. In a later analysis, HLA-associated TCR beta chains were found to be more clonally expanded and to have lower generation probabilities than equally common non-associated chains. For the cohort, immune exposure information was limited to CMV serostatus. Three of the identified cytomegalovirus-associated TCR beta chains were confirmed in vitro to be specific for cytomegalovirus antigens. In the study, around 160 TCR beta chains were listed as associated with cytomegalovirus. Correlated functional status among segregating V segments might reflect linkage disequilibrium, but an unknown experimental factor could not be ruled out. Strong co-occurrence of HLA alleles, especially DR and DQ, made assigning TCR associations to individual alleles difficult. A further reported finding was that TCR beta sequences accurately predicted the HLA-A and HLA-B alleles for most subjects in the first cohort. While some public TCRs were present in many individuals, most TCR sequences turned up only very rarely across donors. In a later genetic analysis, fewer N-insertions in productive TCRs were reported among donors in an Asian-associated ancestry cluster than the roughly 700-donor mean. According to a later analysis, TCR association rates differed among HLA loci, with DRB1 alleles showing the most associated TCRs and HLA-C alleles showing the fewest. The classifier was reported to diagnose cytomegalovirus status with high specificity and sensitivity in both the original and validation cohorts. According to a later analysis, most CMV-associated TCR beta chains appeared to be HLA-restricted, and the HLA associations seemed to be driven largely by CMV exposure. The 87-base-pair reads could not distinguish some IMGT-functional V segments, including TRBV6-2 and TRBV6-3, so those segments were excluded. An earlier analysis of approximately 540 of the donors showed that most TCR beta V segments appeared in productive rearrangements either about 87% or about 30% of the time, which broadly matched IMGT annotations. Roughly uniform sequencing depth across donors was assumed in presence/absence analyses, although this assumption may not hold. A later analysis reported that several top co-occurrence clusters appeared linked to parvovirus B19, influenza, CMV and Epstein-Barr virus. The cohort was sequenced for TCR beta chains only, and without alpha or paired-chain data the features that could be detected were limited. Because HLA typing was missing for some donors at each locus, association tests included only the typed subset. Some 16 rarely observed V segments, including chromosome 9 orphons, were excluded from the earlier analysis of just under 600 of the donors because counts were too low.

The cohort was made up of about 670 healthy bone marrow donors. Cohort members were all nominally healthy when sampled, although unrecorded immune exposures were likely present. The donor was CMV seronegative and belonged to the group of 350 to 400 seronegative cohort members. A peripheral blood sample was provided by each donor, and peripheral blood mononuclear cells were used for TCR beta sequencing. Genomic DNA was extracted from the blood cell samples with the Qiagen DNeasy Blood Extraction Kit. Cut back by 2 bases and 0 bases, the V and J ends lie 10 bases apart. CDR1 is given as SGHAT and CDR2 as FQNNGV, both from the germline V gene. The CDR3 has 16 amino acids, counting the end cysteine and phenylalanine. Only CDR3 DNA is held: 48 bases, read in frame from base 1. Libraries came from the immunoSEQ multiplex PCR assay. The multiplex PCR relied on a mix of 60 forward primers for TCR Vbeta segments and 13 reverse primers for TCR Jbeta segments. The CDR3 region of rearranged TCR beta genes was amplified from genomic DNA with a multiplex PCR assay. Amplified TCR beta libraries were sequenced as 87-base-pair reads on the Illumina HiSeq System. The paper's processing steps were these. In a later analysis, 77 million or so unique TCR beta chains were counted across the roughly 610 repertoires, and approximately 9.9 million of these chains were shared by at least two donors. Raw reads were error-corrected and collapsed into unique sequences with a nearest-neighbor algorithm that merged closely related sequences to remove PCR and sequencing errors. V, D and J gene segments were assigned by aligning CDR3 sequences to IMGT reference sequences. Each retained sequence needed at least a six-nucleotide match to both a V gene segment and a J gene segment. A rearrangement counted as productive if the CDR3 had no stop codons and remained in frame with V and J, and every other rearrangement counted as non-productive. CDR3 was defined by IMGT convention, running from the second conserved V-encoded cysteine to the conserved J-encoded phenylalanine. Sequences without an unambiguous match to a single V gene segment were excluded from the earlier analysis of a few hundred of the donors. An earlier analysis of some 610 of the donors called V segments functional above 56.7% productive rearrangements and segregating when the between-donor standard deviation exceeded 5%. A statistical classification framework was built to diagnose cytomegalovirus status from the catalog of TCR beta chain sequences. V and J gene assignment, in a later analysis, came from comparing TCR nucleotide sequences with IMGT/GENE-DB human TR gene sequences. The TCRdist pipeline was used in a later analysis to assign CDR3 sequences and most-parsimonious VDJ recombination scenarios. In a later analysis, every TCR beta chain was defined by the combination of its CDR3 amino acid sequence and its V-gene family, and reads without a unique V-gene family were dropped. To address suspected cross-contamination and a sequencing artifact, a later analysis removed roughly 640 highly shared, low-generation-probability nucleotide sequences. For each public chain, a later analysis derived a clonal expansion index from normalized ranks of inferred template counts within each repertoire. In a later analysis, generation probabilities were computed with a VDJ recombination model fitted to out-of-frame rearrangements, and the resulting probabilities were checked against IGoR. Hypergeometric tests were used in a later analysis to score TCR-TCR, TCR-HLA and TCR-CMV co-occurrence, with a repertoire-size bias correction applied to the TCR pairs. In a later analysis, false discovery rates were estimated by permuting HLA or CMV assignments 20 times. In a later analysis, co-occurring TCRs were grouped with DBSCAN, and TCRdist sequence similarity was added when clustering was performed within HLA-allele-positive subsets. Repertoires with fewer than 30,000 or more than 120,000 public chains were left out of co-occurrence clustering, as were about five repertoires with anomalous nucleotide sharing. Entries here come from immuneACCESS through TCRdb and include only in-frame sequences with V and J called. Some clones fail to appear in such tables; in the studies checked, an unresolved V gene covers under half of the shortfall, and the cause of the remainder is unknown. That table supplies the V and J calls and clone size; D and trimming were determined from the DNA. This sample holds over 60,000 clones; 75% were observed only once. The ten largest clones capture around 12% of the sample.

The sequence derives from a man between 65 and 80 years old in good health and CMV-seronegative. Sequencing was carried out using PBMCs. Rearrangement joined TRBV11-2 to TRBJ2-2; a weak D assignment points to TRBD2 (5 bases agree). Here the CDR3 is given as CASSLRRVANTGELFF. The DNA sequence is TGTGCCAGCAGCTTAAGGCGGGTCGCGAACACCGGGGAGCTGTTTTTT.